The present TCR beta chain was sequenced within a study of T cell changes during pregnancy in multiple sclerosis. Germline loops: CDR1 LGHNA, CDR2 YSLEER. V lost 0 bases and J lost 10; bases outside the gene matches: 8. The CDR3 has 16 residues. The protocol was immunoSEQ multiplex PCR, while the TCRdb copy is restricted to in-frame clones and leaves out a portion. The table has about 59,000 clones, approximately 90% seen once; the top ten hold 2.3%. The sample here was peripheral blood, taken in the first trimester of pregnancy. The chain combines TRBV4-3 with TRBJ2-1; 11 bases agree with TRBD2. The origin of this receptor is a female donor with multiple sclerosis, enrolled in a pregnancy study. CDR3 DNA sequence: TGCGCCAGCAGCCAAGATCGTAGCGGGAGGGCTTGGGAGCAGTTCTTC. Translated, it gives CASSQDRSGRAWEQFF.